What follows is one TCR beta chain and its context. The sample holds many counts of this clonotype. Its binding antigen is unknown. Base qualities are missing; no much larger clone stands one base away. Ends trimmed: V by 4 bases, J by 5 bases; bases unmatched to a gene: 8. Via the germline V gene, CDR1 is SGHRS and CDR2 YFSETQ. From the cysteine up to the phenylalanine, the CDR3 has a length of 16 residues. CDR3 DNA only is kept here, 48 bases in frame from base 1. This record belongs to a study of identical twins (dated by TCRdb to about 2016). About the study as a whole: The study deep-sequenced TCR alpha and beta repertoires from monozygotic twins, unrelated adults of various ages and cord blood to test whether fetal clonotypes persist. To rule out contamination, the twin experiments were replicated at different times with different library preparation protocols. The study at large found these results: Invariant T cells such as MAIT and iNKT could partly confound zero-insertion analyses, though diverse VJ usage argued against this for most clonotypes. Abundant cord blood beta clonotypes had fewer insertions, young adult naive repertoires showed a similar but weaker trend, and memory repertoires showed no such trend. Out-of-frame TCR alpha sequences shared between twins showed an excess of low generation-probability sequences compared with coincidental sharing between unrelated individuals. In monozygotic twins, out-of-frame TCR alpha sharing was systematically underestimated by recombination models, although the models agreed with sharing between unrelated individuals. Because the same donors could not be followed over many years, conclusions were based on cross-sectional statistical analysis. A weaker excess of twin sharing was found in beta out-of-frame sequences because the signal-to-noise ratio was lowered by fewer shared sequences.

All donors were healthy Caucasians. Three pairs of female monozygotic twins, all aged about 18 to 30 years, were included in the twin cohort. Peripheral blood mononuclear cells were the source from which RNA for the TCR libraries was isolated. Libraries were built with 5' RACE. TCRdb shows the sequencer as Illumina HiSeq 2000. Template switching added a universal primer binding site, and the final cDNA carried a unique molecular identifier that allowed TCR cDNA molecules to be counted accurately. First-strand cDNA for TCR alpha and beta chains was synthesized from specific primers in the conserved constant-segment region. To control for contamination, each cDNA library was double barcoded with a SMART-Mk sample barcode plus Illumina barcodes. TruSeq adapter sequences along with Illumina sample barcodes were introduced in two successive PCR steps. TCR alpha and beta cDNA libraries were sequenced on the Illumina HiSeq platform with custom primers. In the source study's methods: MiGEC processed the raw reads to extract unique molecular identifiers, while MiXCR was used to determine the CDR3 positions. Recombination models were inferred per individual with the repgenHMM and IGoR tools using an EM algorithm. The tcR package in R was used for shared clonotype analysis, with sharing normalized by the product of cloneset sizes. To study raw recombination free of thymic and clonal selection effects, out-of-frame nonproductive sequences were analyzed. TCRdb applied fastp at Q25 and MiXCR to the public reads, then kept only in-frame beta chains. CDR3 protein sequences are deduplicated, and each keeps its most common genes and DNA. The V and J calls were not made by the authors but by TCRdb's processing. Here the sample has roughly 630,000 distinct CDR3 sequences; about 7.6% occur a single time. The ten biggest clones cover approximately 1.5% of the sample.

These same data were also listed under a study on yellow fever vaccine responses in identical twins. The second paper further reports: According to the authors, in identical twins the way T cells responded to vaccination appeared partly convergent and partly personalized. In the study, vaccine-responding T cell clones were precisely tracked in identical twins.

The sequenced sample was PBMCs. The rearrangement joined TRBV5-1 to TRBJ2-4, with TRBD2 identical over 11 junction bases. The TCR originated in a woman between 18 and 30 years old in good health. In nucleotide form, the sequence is TGCGCCAGCAGCACCACTAGCGGGGGCCCTGAAAACATTCAGTACTTC. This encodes CASSTTSGGPENIQYF.